The source of this T cell receptor beta chain is a study of blood T cell repertoires in COVID-19 (TCRdb year 2020). For context, the study as a whole: The collaborator samples originated in the United States, Italy and Spain and spanned the acute and convalescent phases of COVID-19. The repertoires were made available in a free public database intended to serve as a resource for research on the immune response to SARS-CoV-2. The material from the prospective study consisted of cDNA or gDNA derived from T cells, B-cell-depleted T cells, or PBMCs. Nearly every sample came with metadata listing a de-identified subject ID, COVID-19 status, age in years and sex. Deeply sampled blood TCRbeta repertoires from subjects exposed to, actively infected with, or recovered from COVID-19 were included in the dataset. Where available, HLA class I and class II types were obtained from metadata supplied by the sample provider rather than from assay-based typing. Samples came from the ongoing ImmuneRACE study (first 160 participants) plus 1,254 subjects from 6 global collaborators. Findings and caveats that apply to the study as a whole: Clinical and demographic metadata were provided uncurated, with the amount varying by source and participant.

The germline V gene (reference sequence) gives CDR1 as SSHAT and CDR2 as FNYEAQ. From its cysteine to its phenylalanine, the CDR3 spans 15 amino acids. Only CDR3 DNA remains: 45 bases, in frame from the first base. From V the trimming removes 5 bases and from J it removes 7 bases, while the gene matches leave 10 bases of the junction unaccounted for. TCRbeta CDR3 regions were amplified from genomic DNA by means of the immunoSEQ Assay, a bias-controlled multiplex PCR. In the authors' own workflow: Within the assay, amplification of reference gene primers was used to estimate how many nucleated cells each sample contained. To quantify the absolute abundance of each unique TCRbeta CDR3 rearrangement, sequence reads were collapsed and filtered. For each sample, productive Simpson clonality was calculated as the square root of Simpson's diversity index over productive rearrangements. TCRdb mirrors the immuneACCESS table, restricted to in-frame sequences. Some clones are absent from its copies; in checked studies, under half trace to an unresolved V gene, and the reason for the others is unknown. The D gene and trimming were derived from the DNA, and the V and J assignments and clone size from that table. The sample table contains some 74,000 clones; only one count was recorded for around 77% of them. In total, the top ten clones hold approximately 16% of the sample.

Concerning this clone itself: The antigen it recognizes is unknown. No base quality information exists; no much larger clone differs at one position.

Each collaborating institution followed its own protocols to collect whole blood in K2EDTA tubes. For TCRbeta analysis, collaborators shipped samples in one of three forms: frozen whole blood, isolated PBMCs, or DNA extracted from either of those sample types. Rearrangement joined TRBV7-7 to TRBJ2-2; 7 bases in the middle match TRBD2. What was sequenced was peripheral blood. This sequence originates from a man aged 65 to 85 with active or convalescent COVID-19. The encoded CDR3 is CASSISGADGGELFF. In nucleotide form, the sequence is TGTGCCAGCAGCATAAGCGGGGCGGATGGCGGGGAGCTGTTTTTT.